The next 15 T cell receptor beta chains were all read from a single sample in a study of cytomegalovirus exposure and HLA in healthy donors. 60 Vbeta and 13 Jbeta primers were used in PCR. Data came from immunoSEQ multiplex PCR; TCRdb stores just in-frame clones and leaves some out. This table holds around 120,000 clones, about 85% found once. The specimen was PBMCs. The receptors derive from a boy younger than 18 in good health and CMV-seronegative.

The chain is built from TRBV2 and TRBJ1-1, with 11 bases identical to TRBD1. This CDR3 has 15 residues. Germline CDR1 reads SNHLY; CDR2 reads FYNNEI. The trim removed 1 base at V and 7 bases at J, leaving 5 bases unmatched. The CDR3 loop reads CASSEGTGGLGEAFF. The CDR3, as DNA: TGTGCCAGCAGTGAAGGGACAGGGGGCCTGGGTGAAGCTTTCTTT. Combining the CDR3 with reference TRBV2 and TRBJ1-1 gives the whole variable domain EPEVTQTPSHQVTQMGQEVILRCVPISNHLYFYWYRQILGQKVEFLVSFYNNEISEKSEIFDDQFSVERPDGSNFTLKIRSTKLEDSAMYFCASSEGTGGLGEAFFGQGTRLTVV.

This clone has just a few counts. The chain joins TRBV6-5 to TRBJ2-7; 10 bases match TRBD1. Germline V CDR1 and CDR2: MNHEY, SVGAGI. V dropped 5 bases and J dropped 3; count of bases not matched to a gene: 1. The CDR3 extends over 13 amino acids. The CDR3 is CASSRDRGYEQYF. In DNA, the CDR3 is TGTGCCAGCAGTAGGGACAGGGGCTACGAGCAGTACTTC.

V is TRBV30 and J is TRBJ2-1; 14 bases align to TRBD2. CDR3 length: 15 amino acids. Germline V gene sequence: CDR1 GTSNPN, CDR2 SVGIG (reference sequence). The V segment lost 1 base and the J segment 9 bases; nucleotides outside the gene matches: 5. CDR3: CAWSAGLAGGGEQFF. The DNA of the CDR3 is TGTGCCTGGAGTGCTGGACTAGCGGGAGGCGGTGAGCAGTTCTTC.

The rearrangement links TRBV7-3 to TRBJ2-3; 8 nucleotides agree with TRBD2. The CDR3 loop spans 17 amino acids. Germline lookup yields CDR1 SGHTA and CDR2 FQGTGA. The junction had 7 bases not matched to a gene; V was cut back by 2 bases and J by 0 bases. The CDR3, as DNA: TGTGCCAGCAGCTTATGGGCGGGGGGAACTAGCACAGATACGCAGTATTTT. This codes for CASSLWAGGTSTDTQYF. Together with reference TRBV7-3 and TRBJ2-3, the CDR3 gives the full variable domain: GAGVSQTPSNKVTEKGKYVELRCDPISGHTALYWYRQSLGQGPEFLIYFQGTGAADDSGLPNDRFFAVRPEGSVSTLKIQRTERGDSAVYLCASSLWAGGTSTDTQYFGPGTRLTVL.

The chain recombines TRBV5-6 with TRBJ1-4; 10 nucleotides align to TRBD1. The CDR3 is 14 residues long. V lost 2 bases and J lost 10; bases outside the gene matches: 5. Germline-derived CDR1 and CDR2 are SGHDT and YYEEEE. CDR3 loop: CASSFGTGDRKLFF. The CDR3 DNA reads as TGTGCCAGCAGCTTCGGGACAGGGGATCGAAAACTGTTTTTT.

The chain has TRBV14 and TRBJ2-7, with D perhaps TRBD1 (5 bases). Germline assignment: CDR1 SGHDN and CDR2 FVKESK. V was cut by 2 bases and J by 2 bases, with 16 bases left in between. The CDR3 has 16 amino acids. CDR3 protein: CASSQIKGPRPYEQYF. The DNA of the CDR3 is TGTGCCAGCAGCCAAATTAAGGGGCCTAGACCCTACGAGCAGTACTTC. Together with reference TRBV14 and TRBJ2-7, the CDR3 gives the full variable domain: EAGVTQFPSHSVIEKGQTVTLRCDPISGHDNLYWYRRVMGKEIKFLLHFVKESKQDESGMPNNRFLAERTGGTYSTLKVQPAELEDSGVYFCASSQIKGPRPYEQYFGPGTRLTVT.

The chain has TRBV11-2 and TRBJ1-2; D possibly corresponds to TRBD1 (6 bases). The CDR3 is 15 residues long. The V gene lost 5 bases and the J gene lost 3 bases, with 16 bases spanning the gap. The germline V gene has CDR1 SGHAT and CDR2 FQNNGV. The CDR3 here is CASSQPPDSYYGYTF. The CDR3 coding sequence is TGTGCCAGCAGCCAACCCCCGGACAGCTACTATGGCTACACCTTC.

Points on this clone: A junction boundary mismatches the germline segment, possibly from a read error. The chain links TRBV19 to TRBJ1-1, with a tentative D call TRBD1 (5 bases). CDR1 is LNHDA and CDR2 is SQIVND in the germline V gene (reference sequence). This CDR3 is built from 16 residues. This CDR3 reads CASSISITWNYDRGIF. CDR3 DNA: TGTGCCAGTAGTATCAGTATTACGTGGAACTATGACCGGGGGATCTTT.

The rearrangement uses TRBV7-3 and TRBJ2-6; 7 nucleotides match TRBD1. V was clipped by 3 bases and J by 2 bases; unmatched bases: 7. The CDR3 has 17 amino acids. Germline V gene sequence: CDR1 SGHTA, CDR2 FQGTGA. CDR3 amino acids: CASSLTGKTTGANVLTF. The DNA of the CDR3 is TGTGCCAGCAGCTTGACAGGGAAGACGACTGGGGCCAACGTCCTGACTTTC.

The V and J genes are TRBV27 and TRBJ1-6; tentative D call: TRBD1 (6 bases). The CDR3 has 16 amino acids. Germline-derived CDR1 and CDR2 are MNHEY and SMNVEV (reference sequence). V shed 0 bases and J shed 6 bases, with 12 bases lying between them. Written as DNA, the CDR3 is TGTGCCAGCAGTTTATCACGTTCAGGGGTTAATTCACCCCTCCACTTT. Translated: CASSLSRSGVNSPLHF.

This chain uses TRBV5-6 with TRBJ2-5, with D tentatively TRBD2 (6 bases). Germline values: CDR1 SGHDT, CDR2 YYEEEE. The V and J ends lost 0 bases and 4 bases respectively, with 13 bases between them. There are 15 residues in the CDR3. The CDR3 nucleotides are TGTGCCAGCAGCTTGGAGTCAGGAGGGCGAGAGACCCAGTACTTC. Amino acid sequence: CASSLESGGRETQYF.

The gene calls are TRBV30 and TRBJ2-1, with TRBD2 identical over 9 bases. The CDR3 extends over 16 amino acids. Germline V lookup: CDR1 GTSNPN, CDR2 SVGIG (reference sequence). The ends lost 0 bases at V and 10 bases at J; junction bases unmatched: 13. CDR3 in DNA: TGTGCCTGGAGTGTCCTGGCTAGCGGGACCCACCAGGAGCAGTTCTTC. Translated, it gives CAWSVLASGTHQEQFF.

This chain links TRBV29-1 with TRBJ1-1, with no clear D. The CDR3 has 12 residues. The germline V gene has CDR1 SQVTM and CDR2 ANQGSEA. The ends were cut back, 2 bases at V and 0 bases at J, with 4 bases in the middle. The CDR3 reads CSVEPMNTEAFF. The DNA of the CDR3 is TGCAGCGTTGAACCCATGAACACTGAAGCTTTCTTT.

About this clone: Other DNA sequences from this sample encode an identical CDR3 as well. The CDR3 DNA reads TGTGCCAGCAGTCCAGGGGGCGAGCAGTACTTC. It specifies CASSPGGEQYF. This chain uses TRBV27 with TRBJ2-7; 7 positions agree with TRBD1. Per the germline V gene, CDR1 is MNHEY and CDR2 is SMNVEV (reference sequence). After removal of 5 bases from V and 6 bases from J, the junction contained 1 base not matched to a gene. The CDR3 is made up of 11 amino acids.

This chain joins TRBV4-3 and TRBJ2-1; D possibly corresponds to TRBD1 (5 bases). Germline CDR1 reads LGHNA; CDR2 reads YSLEER. The CDR3 runs 14 residues. V lost 0 bases to trimming and J lost 6 bases, with 9 bases between them. The CDR3 is CASSQDTGPNEQFF. CDR3 DNA: TGCGCCAGCAGCCAAGATACAGGTCCCAATGAGCAGTTCTTC.